The T cell receptor (beta chain) described here comes from a study of T cell responses to AZD1222 COVID-19 vaccine. Unmatched junction bases numbered 4, after V lost 3 bases and J lost 6 bases. The germline V gene encodes CDR1 SGHTA and CDR2 FQGTGA. CDR3 length: 15 amino acids. Some clones are missing from TCRdb's copy, which holds only in-frame ones; the method was immunoSEQ multiplex PCR. The data hold about 150,000 clones, with around 90% observed a single time. The sequence was collected from an adult who received the AZD1222 COVID-19 vaccine. V gene TRBV7-3 combines with J gene TRBJ2-1; 11 positions agree with TRBD2. Material: peripheral blood, obtained 28 days after the second AZD1222 dose. The CDR3 protein is CASSFLAGGFNEQFF. The CDR3 bases are TGTGCCAGCAGCTTCCTAGCGGGAGGATTCAATGAGCAGTTCTTC.